A single sample is the source of the 25 T cell receptor beta chains below, sequenced in a study of blood T cell repertoires in COVID-19. The data were produced by immunoSEQ multiplex PCR, yet TCRdb's version contains in-frame clones alone and is incomplete. The sample has 70,000 or so clones, approximately 90% seen once. Sequencing was done on a sample of peripheral blood. These receptors were collected from a human donor in a cohort sampled during active COVID-19.

The rearrangement joins TRBV11-1 to TRBJ1-2; 9 nucleotides align to TRBD1. J lost 5 bases, V lost 4 bases, and 8 bases had no gene match. Germline V gives CDR1 SGHAT, CDR2 FQDESV (reference sequence). The CDR3 totals 15 residues. The CDR3 coding sequence is TGTGCCAGCAGCTCCCTGGACAGGGGCGAGTATGGCTACACCTTC. As protein: CASSSLDRGEYGYTF.

CDR3 nucleotide sequence: TGTGCCAGCAGTTACTCCCTAGCGGGGGCCTACGAGCAGTACTTC. This codes for CASSYSLAGAYEQYF. This chain uses TRBV6-6 with TRBJ2-7; TRBD2 matches 10 bases. Germline values: CDR1 MNHNY, CDR2 SVGAGI (reference sequence). CDR3 length: 15 residues. The ends lost 0 bases at V and 2 bases at J; junction bases unmatched: 1.

This clone has just one count. The genes are TRBV24-1 and TRBJ2-6, with D unresolved. V was trimmed by 4 bases and J by 3 bases, leaving 9 bases between them. The CDR3 has 15 amino acids. Germline CDR1 KGHDR, CDR2 SFDVKD. The CDR3 DNA sequence: TGTGCCACCAGTGAAGGAACGGGTGGGGCCAACGTCCTGACTTTC. It yields the protein CATSEGTGGANVLTF.

V gene TRBV5-1 combines with J gene TRBJ1-1; TRBD1 might be the D (6 bases). CDR3 length: 15 residues. Per the germline V gene, CDR1 is SGHRS and CDR2 is YFSETQ. V lost 2 bases and J lost 0, with 11 bases in between. The DNA of the CDR3 is TGCGCCAGCAGCTTTGTAGGACAGCTGAACACTGAAGCTTTCTTT. Translated, it gives CASSFVGQLNTEAFF.

V usage is TRBV21-1 and J usage is TRBJ1-5; the DNA was not compared with TRBD1, the D call given in the table. TRBV21-1 is noted as a pseudogene. The CDR3 covers 8 residues. In DNA, the CDR3 is TGTGCCTCTGGCCTCCAGCATTTT. Translation gives CASGLQHF.

The V call is TRBV4-3, the J call TRBJ1-2; 7 nucleotides align to TRBD1. Per germline, CDR1 LGHNA and CDR2 YSLEER. The J segment lost 4 bases and the V segment lost 0 bases, leaving 20 bases of the junction unmatched. The CDR3 consists of 20 residues. The chain's CDR3 is CASSQDPPVTGSTLIYGYTF. The CDR3 coding sequence is TGCGCCAGCAGCCAAGATCCCCCGGTGACAGGGTCAACCCTTATCTATGGCTACACCTTC.

The V and J genes are TRBV28 and TRBJ1-2, with 9 bases fitting TRBD1. This CDR3 comprises 15 residues. Germline V gene sequence: CDR1 MDHEN, CDR2 SYDVKM. With V trimmed by 2 bases and J by 2 bases, 3 bases remained unmatched. Here the CDR3 DNA reads TGTGCCAGCAGTTTAGGACAGGGGAGGAACTATGGCTACACCTTC. It translates to CASSLGQGRNYGYTF.

The genes are TRBV27 and TRBJ1-1, with D unclear. The CDR3 is 13 amino acids. Germline CDR1 reads MNHEY; CDR2 reads SMNVEV (reference sequence). The V end lost 2 bases, the J end lost 7 bases, and 11 bases lay between the germline ends. CDR3 protein: CASSLAGGYEAFF. As DNA, the CDR3 is TGTGCCAGCAGTTTAGCAGGAGGCTATGAAGCTTTCTTT.

The rearrangement joins TRBV27 to TRBJ1-2; D is unclear. The CDR3 contains 13 residues. The ends were cut back, 6 bases at V and 4 bases at J, with 12 bases in the middle. Looked up from germline, CDR1 is MNHEY and CDR2 is SMNVEV (reference sequence). CDR3 loop: CASSLYGGYGYTF. The CDR3 DNA reads TGTGCCAGCAGCCTCTACGGTGGCTATGGCTACACCTTC.

The J gene is TRBJ1-1, the V gene TRBV18, with TRBD1 matching 11 bases. The CDR3 totals 14 residues. Trimming removed 6 bases from V and 5 bases from J; junction bases left unmatched: 5. The germline gives CDR1 KGHSH, CDR2 LQKENI. CDR3 DNA: TGTGCCAGCTCCCCGGGACAGGGGGGTACTGAAGCTTTCTTT. Its translation: CASSPGQGGTEAFF.

The chain carries TRBV5-1 and TRBJ1-2, with 8 bases aligning to TRBD1. This CDR3 is 15 amino acids long. After removal of 0 bases from V and 2 bases from J, the junction contained 3 bases not matched to a gene. Germline loops: CDR1 SGHRS, CDR2 YFSETQ. The CDR3 DNA follows: TGCGCCAGCAGCTTGGATCAGGGGGCGAACTATGGCTACACCTTC. Amino acid sequence: CASSLDQGANYGYTF.

The rearrangement uses TRBV5-6 and TRBJ1-1; D remains ambiguous. This CDR3 contains 14 residues. The V and J ends lost 4 bases and 2 bases respectively, with 12 bases between them. Germline CDR1 is SGHDT and CDR2 is YYEEEE. CDR3 DNA sequence: TGTGCCAGCAGCCACGGAGAGGGTAACACTGAAGCTTTCTTT. Residues: CASSHGEGNTEAFF. The full variable domain, in which reference TRBV5-6 and TRBJ1-1 provide the parts outside the CDR3, is DAGVTQSPTHLIKTRGQQVTLRCSPKSGHDTVSWYQQALGQGPQFIFQYYEEEERQRGNFPDRFSGHQFPNYSSELNVNALLLGDSALYLCASSHGEGNTEAFFGQGTRLTVV.

The chain carries TRBV6-5 and TRBJ1-1; 11 bases are shared with TRBD1. Germline trimming cut 6 bases from V and 1 base from J; bases unmatched to any gene: 1. The CDR3 is 14 residues long. Germline V gene sequence: CDR1 MNHEY, CDR2 SVGAGI. CDR3 loop: CASSGQGANTEAFF. In DNA form, the CDR3 reads TGTGCCAGCAGCGGACAGGGGGCGAACACTGAAGCTTTCTTT.

The CDR3 sequence: CASCPWDRRSPLHF. As DNA, the CDR3 is TGTGCCAGCTGCCCGTGGGACAGGCGTTCACCCCTCCACTTT. The chain links TRBV5-6 to TRBJ1-6; 8 nucleotides match TRBD1. Germline V gene data show CDR1 as SGHDT and CDR2 as YYEEEE. This CDR3 region has 14 residues. J lost 9 bases, V lost 7 bases, and 9 bases had no gene match.

J is TRBJ2-7 and V is TRBV11-2, with a tentative D call TRBD1 (5 bases). V was cut by 1 base and J by 4 bases, with 11 bases left in between. CDR1 and CDR2 (germline): SGHAT, FQNNGV. The CDR3 has 14 residues. CDR3 DNA: TGTGCCAGCAGCTTAGGCCAGGGTATGTACGAGCAGTACTTC. As protein: CASSLGQGMYEQYF.

The chain couples TRBV11-2 to TRBJ2-5; 11 bases align to TRBD2. V was clipped by 5 bases and J by 5 bases; unmatched bases: 7. This CDR3 comprises 15 residues. Germline CDR1 and CDR2: SGHAT and FQNNGV. The CDR3 DNA reads as TGTGCCAGCAGCAGTACTAGCGGGGGCGGGGAGACCCAGTACTTC. It is translated as CASSSTSGGGETQYF.

The genes are TRBV5-5 and TRBJ1-4; 7 nucleotides align to TRBD1. CDR1 is SGHKS and CDR2 is YYEKEE in the germline V gene (reference sequence). This CDR3 spans 17 amino acids. V gave up 0 bases and J gave up 6 bases; unmatched junction bases: 11. CDR3 DNA: TGTGCCAGCAGCTTGGCCATCTTGGCCAGGGGGGATGAAAAACTGTTTTTT. Translated: CASSLAILARGDEKLFF. The entire variable domain, with the rest obtained from reference TRBV5-5 and TRBJ1-4, is as follows: DAGVTQSPTHLIKTRGQQVTLRCSPISGHKSVSWYQQVLGQGPQFIFQYYEKEERGRGNFPDRFSARQFPNYSSELNVNALLLGDSALYLCASSLAILARGDEKLFFGSGTQLSVL.

The rearrangement links TRBV9 to TRBJ1-2; D is uncertain. The germline V and J ends were trimmed by 4 bases and 6 bases, with 10 bases remaining between them. The CDR3 totals 12 residues. CDR1 SGDLS and CDR2 YYNGEE come from the germline V gene. The CDR3 sequence: CASSPGSDGYTF. The CDR3 region has the DNA TGTGCCAGCAGCCCTGGGAGCGATGGCTACACCTTC.

The chain has TRBV10-2 and TRBJ2-7; 9 bases match TRBD1. Germline CDR1 is WSHSY and CDR2 is SAAADI. This CDR3 is 13 amino acids long. With V trimmed by 6 bases and J by 7 bases, 7 bases remained unmatched. CDR3 loop: CASRGQGSGEQYF. The CDR3, as DNA: TGCGCCAGCAGAGGACAGGGGTCGGGAGAGCAGTACTTC.

The chain links TRBV7-9 to TRBJ1-3, with a possible D match to TRBD1 (6 bases). The CDR3 loop spans 15 amino acids. Germline CDR1 and CDR2: SEHNR and FQNEAQ (reference sequence). The V end lost 2 bases, the J end lost 1 base, and 9 bases lay between the germline ends. CDR3 amino acids: CASSLNTGSGNTIYF. DNA of the CDR3: TGTGCCAGCAGCTTAAATACAGGGTCTGGAAACACCATATATTTT.

The chain combines TRBV5-4 with TRBJ2-7, with 9 bases that match TRBD1. The J segment lost 7 bases and the V segment lost 3 bases, leaving 11 bases of the junction unmatched. Per germline, CDR1 SGHNT and CDR2 YYREEE (reference sequence). The CDR3 covers 15 residues. CDR3 bases: TGTGCCAGCAGCTACAAAGGGACAGGGATGAGGGAGCAGTACTTC. Translation gives CASSYKGTGMREQYF.

This clone was seen only once. The chain links TRBV5-4 to TRBJ2-5, with 16 bases that match TRBD2. The V gene end was trimmed by 4 bases and the J gene end by 5 bases; junction bases not matched to a gene: 17. Germline lookup yields CDR1 SGHNT and CDR2 YYREEE (reference sequence). The CDR3 is 20 amino acids. CDR3 sequence: CASSTELTGLAGGTRETQYF. The CDR3 bases are TGTGCCAGCAGCACGGAGCTTACGGGACTAGCGGGGGGGACGAGGGAGACCCAGTACTTC.

This clone has just a few counts. The CDR3 protein is CASSKGFTGGYGYTF. The DNA of the CDR3 is TGTGCCAGCTCCAAGGGGTTCACGGGAGGGTATGGCTACACCTTC. The chain links TRBV9 to TRBJ1-2; possible D gene TRBD1, 5 bases. Germline lookup yields CDR1 SGDLS and CDR2 YYNGEE. The ends were cut back, 7 bases at V and 5 bases at J, with 21 bases in the middle. The CDR3 contains 15 residues.

The chain uses TRBV4-3 and TRBJ1-1; perhaps TRBD1 as D (5 bases). Trimming stripped 0 bases from V and 4 bases from J, with 12 bases between. Germline CDR1 and CDR2: LGHNA and YSLEER. The length of the CDR3 is 15 residues. The CDR3 is CASSQEGASGTEAFF. The CDR3 coding sequence is TGCGCCAGCAGCCAAGAAGGGGCTTCTGGCACTGAAGCTTTCTTT.

This clone appeared once. The chain uses TRBV3-1 (or the pseudogene TRBV3-2) and TRBJ2-7; 15 bases align to TRBD2. CDR3 size: 16 residues. CDR1 LGHDT and CDR2 YNNKEL come from the germline V gene (reference sequence). V trimming: 6 bases; J trimming: 3 bases; junction bases outside the gene matches: 6. CDR3 bases: TGTGCCAGCAGTCTCGGACTAGCGGGGGGGCACTACGAGCAGTACTTC. Residues: CASSLGLAGGHYEQYF.